This note documents a single TCR beta chain sequence. Antigen: not known. Blood draws occurred at baseline, cycle 4 day 1, and cycle 7 day 1. The method was immunoSEQ multiplex PCR; TCRdb's version includes in-frame clones alone and lacks a portion of them. This sample yields approximately 90,000 clones, of which about 85% are seen a single time; about 3.8% belongs to the top ten. The CDR3 runs 15 residues. With 1 base removed from V and 0 bases from J, the gap between germline ends came to 10 bases. Per the germline V gene, CDR1 is ENHRY and CDR2 is SYGVKD. This entry is derived from a study of OX40 agonist ivuxolimab in advanced cancers. Points from the study as a whole: Normalized T-cell clonal expansion was also low in a subset of nonresponders.

The source was CD4+ or CD8+ T cells sorted from blood, collected in a trial of the OX40 agonist ivuxolimab. The chain couples TRBV10-3 to TRBJ2-7; D is unresolved. This clonotype originated in an adult with an advanced solid tumor such as melanoma, head and neck, liver or kidney cancer. CDR3 protein: CAISEFEGISYEQYF. The CDR3 coding sequence is TGTGCCATCAGTGAGTTTGAAGGGATCTCCTACGAGCAGTACTTC.